These 26 T cell receptor beta chains were sequenced from one sample in a study of OX40 agonist ivuxolimab in advanced cancers. Sequencing was performed with immunoSEQ multiplex PCR; in TCRdb, only in-frame clones are kept and a portion is missing. The sample lists roughly 40,000 clones, around 89% occurring once. Material: CD4+ or CD8+ T cells sorted from blood, obtained in a trial of the OX40 agonist ivuxolimab. These receptors were collected from an adult with an advanced solid tumor such as melanoma, head and neck, liver or kidney cancer.

This clone was seen just once. The V call is TRBV11-2, the J call TRBJ2-1, with D perhaps TRBD2 (6 bases). V was shortened by 2 bases and J by 8 bases, with 16 bases between the two germline ends. CDR3 length equals 15 residues. Per the germline V gene, CDR1 is SGHAT and CDR2 is FQNNGV. The chain's CDR3 is CASSLNSGSVDEQFF. The DNA for the CDR3 is TGTGCCAGCAGCTTAAACAGCGGGTCCGTCGATGAGCAGTTCTTC.

The V call is TRBV6-1, the J call TRBJ1-5, with 8 nucleotides matching TRBD1. The CDR3 loop spans 15 amino acids. J was trimmed by 7 bases and V by 7 bases; bases with no gene match: 12. The germline V gene encodes CDR1 MNHNS and CDR2 SASEGT. The CDR3: CASKDGQGWYQPQHF. In DNA, the CDR3 is TGTGCCAGCAAGGATGGACAGGGTTGGTACCAGCCCCAGCATTTT.

J is TRBJ2-3 and V is TRBV6-1; no reliable D call. From germline, CDR1 is MNHNS and CDR2 SASEGT. The CDR3 consists of 15 residues. Trimming cost V 6 bases and J 8 bases, with 21 bases left between them. The CDR3 DNA follows: TGTGCCAGCAGCCCCTCGCCCCCTCTCTCTTTTACGCAGTATTTT. Its protein is CASSPSPPLSFTQYF.

The rearrangement joins TRBV28 to TRBJ2-5, with TRBD2 matching over 7 bases. The CDR3 is 15 amino acids. The V gene end was trimmed by 7 bases and the J gene end by 5 bases; junction bases not matched to a gene: 13. From germline, CDR1 is MDHEN and CDR2 SYDVKM. The CDR3 protein is CASIPAAGDLETQYF. As DNA, the CDR3 is TGTGCCAGCATCCCTGCGGCGGGGGATTTGGAGACCCAGTACTTC.

The chain employs TRBV19 and TRBJ2-1; D might be TRBD1 (6 bases). Germline assignment: CDR1 LNHDA and CDR2 SQIVND (reference sequence). The V and J ends lost 3 bases and 0 bases respectively, with 9 bases between them. There are 15 residues in the CDR3. The CDR3: CASSIQGSSYNEQFF. Here the CDR3 DNA reads TGTGCCAGTAGTATCCAGGGGAGCTCCTACAATGAGCAGTTCTTC.

The chain employs TRBV6-1 and TRBJ1-6; D is unresolved. Germline V gene data show CDR1 as MNHNS and CDR2 as SASEGT. V shed 8 bases and J shed 2 bases, with 13 bases lying between them. The CDR3 length is 15 residues. The CDR3 DNA follows: TGTGCCAGCTCGATCGGGGAGACCTATAATTCACCCCTCCACTTT. Translation gives CASSIGETYNSPLHF.

J is TRBJ2-5 and V is TRBV10-2; D is possibly TRBD1 (6 bases). The V end was cut by 1 base, the J end by 5 bases, with 17 bases between. From germline, CDR1 is WSHSY and CDR2 SAAADI. The CDR3 extends over 16 amino acids. The CDR3 bases are TGCGCCAGCAGTGAGTGGGGACAAGGGAAAGGGGAGACCCAGTACTTC. As protein: CASSEWGQGKGETQYF.

The chain links TRBV29-1 to TRBJ2-6; D gene ambiguous. The CDR3 spans 13 residues. V lost 5 bases and J 2 bases, leaving 7 bases between the germline ends. Per the germline V gene, CDR1 is SQVTM and CDR2 is ANQGSEA. The CDR3 loop is CSVSPPGANVLTF. The CDR3 DNA is TGCAGCGTTAGCCCCCCTGGGGCCAACGTCCTGACTTTC.

The chain uses TRBV5-4 and TRBJ2-5; 7 positions agree with TRBD1. Germline V lookup: CDR1 SGHNT, CDR2 YYREEE (reference sequence). With 4 bases clipped from V and 4 bases from J, the junction kept 7 bases outside the gene matches. The CDR3 is made up of 14 amino acids. The CDR3 here is CASSHSGTAETQYF. The CDR3 DNA follows: TGTGCCAGCAGCCACTCCGGGACAGCAGAGACCCAGTACTTC.

The CDR3 spells CASSLEAGQQFF. The CDR3 region has the DNA TGTGCCAGCAGCTTAGAAGCGGGGCAGCAGTTCTTC. V is TRBV7-9 and J is TRBJ2-1, with TRBD2 matching over 7 bases. The CDR3 is 12 residues long. CDR1 is SEHNR and CDR2 is FQNEAQ in the germline V gene (reference sequence). J was trimmed by 11 bases and V by 1 base; bases with no gene match: 2.

V and J are TRBV7-8 and TRBJ1-1, with 7 bases that match TRBD1. This CDR3 spans 14 amino acids. Looked up from germline, CDR1 is SGHVS and CDR2 is FQNEAQ. V lost 5 bases and J lost 1; bases outside the gene matches: 4. CDR3 amino acids: CASSRRDRNTEAFF. The CDR3 nucleotides read TGTGCCAGCAGCCGCCGGGACAGGAACACTGAAGCTTTCTTT.

This sequence joins TRBV19 and TRBJ2-6; possible D gene TRBD2, 5 bases. CDR3 size: 17 residues. Trimming left V 7 bases short and J 0 bases short, with 16 bases between. Germline assignment: CDR1 LNHDA and CDR2 SQIVND (reference sequence). CDR3 sequence reads: CASTPRRSSSGANVLTF. DNA of the CDR3: TGTGCCAGTACTCCCCGGAGGAGCAGCTCTGGGGCCAACGTCCTGACTTTC.

The V gene is TRBV15, the J gene TRBJ2-7; 7 positions match TRBD1. The CDR3 runs to 17 residues. The J segment lost 3 bases and the V segment lost 1 base, leaving 12 bases of the junction unmatched. Germline assignment: CDR1 LNHNV and CDR2 YYDKDF (reference sequence). The CDR3 DNA sequence: TGTGCCACCAGCAGAGCGTTTAACAGGGGTGAGGACTACGAGCAGTACTTC. As protein: CATSRAFNRGEDYEQYF.

The chain combines TRBV18 with TRBJ2-3; 12 positions match TRBD2. V trimming: 3 bases; J trimming: 2 bases; junction bases outside the gene matches: 6. This CDR3 is 17 amino acids long. Germline CDR1 reads KGHSH; CDR2 reads LQKENI. The DNA for the CDR3 is TGTGCCAGCTCACCTCGGACTAGCGGGGAGGACACAGATACGCAGTATTTT. This encodes CASSPRTSGEDTDTQYF.

The chain has TRBV28 and TRBJ2-2; the D gene could be TRBD1 or TRBD2 (5 bases each). The CDR3 totals 14 residues. Per germline, CDR1 MDHEN and CDR2 SYDVKM. The V gene lost 2 bases and the J gene lost 4 bases, with 8 bases spanning the gap. CDR3 protein: CASSLMGTTGELFF. The CDR3 DNA reads as TGTGCCAGCAGTTTAATGGGGACCACCGGGGAGCTGTTTTTT.

V usage is TRBV1 and J usage is TRBJ2-2. TRBV1 is recorded as a pseudogene. This CDR3 spans 11 amino acids. In DNA form, the CDR3 reads TGCACCAGCAGCCAGTCCGGGGAGCTGTTTTTT. Amino acid sequence: CTSSQSGELFF.

The chain has TRBV28 and TRBJ2-2; D call uncertain. The CDR3 consists of 15 residues. Per the germline V gene, CDR1 is MDHEN and CDR2 is SYDVKM. Trimming pared 5 bases from V and 6 bases from J, leaving 16 bases between. The CDR3 coding sequence is TGTGCCAGCAGTCCCTCGGGCAATAAGCCCGGGGAGCTGTTTTTT. Its protein is CASSPSGNKPGELFF.

A single count supports this clone. The V call is TRBV28, the J call TRBJ2-1; no clear D gene. Trimming pared 3 bases from V and 9 bases from J, leaving 9 bases between. The germline V gene encodes CDR1 MDHEN and CDR2 SYDVKM. The CDR3 runs to 12 residues. CDR3 loop: CASSFGSGEQFF. CDR3 DNA sequence: TGTGCCAGCAGTTTTGGTTCCGGTGAGCAGTTCTTC.

The J gene is TRBJ2-3, the V gene TRBV11-2; tentative D call: TRBD2 (5 bases). V lost 0 bases to trimming and J lost 3 bases, with 10 bases between them. CDR1 is SGHAT and CDR2 is FQNNGV in the germline V gene. This CDR3 region has 15 residues. CDR3 bases: TGTGCCAGCAGCTTAGACGGGGTGTGGACAGATACGCAGTATTTT. This gives the protein CASSLDGVWTDTQYF.

The chain links TRBV5-1 to TRBJ1-2; D possibly corresponds to TRBD1 (6 bases). CDR3 length: 14 residues. Germline CDR1 SGHRS, CDR2 YFSETQ. V was shortened by 0 bases and J by 4 bases, with 10 bases between the two germline ends. The CDR3 coding sequence is TGCGCCAGCAGCTTGGGACAGGCGGGCTATGGCTACACCTTC. Translating gives CASSLGQAGYGYTF.

The chain uses TRBV11-2 and TRBJ2-1; 7 bases are a match to TRBD2. After removal of 4 bases from V and 8 bases from J, the junction contained 8 bases not matched to a gene. In germline, CDR1 is SGHAT, CDR2 FQNNGV. This CDR3 is built from 14 residues. CDR3 DNA: TGTGCCAGCAGCTCGTTGGGGGGGGAGGATGAGCAGTTCTTC. This gives the protein CASSSLGGEDEQFF.

The chain joins TRBV29-1 to TRBJ2-5; 10 bases agree with TRBD1. The CDR3 totals 13 residues. The junction had 9 bases not matched to a gene; V was cut back by 7 bases and J by 7 bases. Germline V gene data show CDR1 as SQVTM and CDR2 as ANQGSEA. The CDR3 loop reads CSGTGTGDGTQYF. CDR3 in DNA: TGCAGCGGGACCGGGACAGGGGACGGGACCCAGTACTTC.

The rearrangement links TRBV7-2 to TRBJ1-1; D gene uncertain. Germline lookup yields CDR1 SGHTA and CDR2 FQGNSA. This CDR3 contains 15 residues. Trimming took 1 base from V and 1 from J, leaving 10 bases between them. CDR3 nucleotides: TGTGCCAGCAGCTTAGGACGGATGAAGAACACTGAAGCTTTCTTT. It yields the protein CASSLGRMKNTEAFF.

This clone appeared once. V and J are TRBV30 and TRBJ2-7; D assignment may be TRBD1 or TRBD2 (5 bases each). Trimming left V 2 bases short and J 3 bases short, with 17 bases between. The CDR3 loop spans 15 amino acids. The germline V gene has CDR1 GTSNPN and CDR2 SVGIG (reference sequence). The CDR3 DNA reads TGTGCCTGGAGTCCTTGGGACGCTACGGACTACGAGCAGTACTTC. Protein product: CAWSPWDATDYEQYF.

The chain couples TRBV2 to TRBJ2-7, with TRBD2 matching 12 bases. Germline values: CDR1 SNHLY, CDR2 FYNNEI. This CDR3 has 19 amino acids. J gave up 0 bases and V 5 bases, and 14 bases lay outside the gene matches. The CDR3 loop is CASSKEQGGLAGLSYEQYF. In DNA, the CDR3 is TGTGCCAGCAGTAAAGAACAGGGGGGACTAGCGGGTCTCTCCTACGAGCAGTACTTC.

V is TRBV7-9 and J is TRBJ2-3; perhaps TRBD1 as D (6 bases). There are 15 residues in the CDR3. Per the germline V gene, CDR1 is SEHNR and CDR2 is FQNEAQ (reference sequence). V was shortened by 0 bases and J by 4 bases, with 11 bases between the two germline ends. DNA of the CDR3: TGTGCCAGCAGCTTAGCGAGGACAGATTCAGATACGCAGTATTTT. Its protein product is CASSLARTDSDTQYF. Based on the CDR3 plus reference TRBV7-9 and TRBJ2-3, the full variable domain is DTGVSQNPRHKITKRGQNVTFRCDPISEHNRLYWYRQTLGQGPEFLTYFQNEAQLEKSRLLSDRFSAERPKGSFSTLEIQRTEQGDSAMYLCASSLARTDSDTQYFGPGTRLTVL.